Below, 21 T cell receptor beta chains from the same sample are listed, as sequenced in a study of blood T cell repertoires in COVID-19. Clones were sequenced by immunoSEQ multiplex PCR, and TCRdb holds only the in-frame ones, with some missing. The sample includes around 330,000 clones, roughly 90% of them seen just once. Sequencing used PBMCs or T cells enriched from blood (not recorded which). Every receptor here comes from a woman aged 18 to 35 who had recovered from COVID-19.

This rearrangement joins TRBV29-1 to TRBJ1-3, with 9 bases identical to TRBD1. After removal of 5 bases from V and 1 base from J, the junction contained 3 bases not matched to a gene. The CDR3 contains 14 residues. Per germline, CDR1 SQVTM and CDR2 ANQGSEA. The CDR3 spells CSVRDRGSGNTIYF. The CDR3 DNA follows: TGCAGCGTTAGAGACAGGGGGTCTGGAAACACCATATATTTT. The full variable domain, rest sourced from reference TRBV29-1 and TRBJ1-3, is SAVISQKPSRDICQRGTSLTIQCQVDSQVTMMFWYRQQPGQSLTLIATANQGSEATYESGFVIDKFPISRPNLTFSTLTVSNMSPEDSSIYLCSVRDRGSGNTIYFGEGSWLTVV.

The chain employs TRBV5-4 and TRBJ2-5; tentatively, D is TRBD1 (6 bases). The V end lost 0 bases, the J end lost 1 base, and 10 bases lay between the germline ends. This CDR3 is built from 15 residues. Germline V gene data show CDR1 as SGHNT and CDR2 as YYREEE (reference sequence). This chain's CDR3 is CASSLETGIQETQYF. In DNA form, the CDR3 reads TGTGCCAGCAGCTTGGAAACAGGGATCCAAGAGACCCAGTACTTC.

This clone was seen just once. J is TRBJ2-1 and V is TRBV4-1, with TRBD2 matching over 8 bases. The germline CDR1 and CDR2 sequences are MGHRA and YSYEKL. Losses at the gene ends were 2 bases for V and 9 bases for J; bases not matched to a gene: 9. The CDR3 has 15 residues. The CDR3 loop is CASSQNGLAPIEQFF. As DNA, the CDR3 is TGCGCCAGCAGCCAAAACGGACTAGCACCCATTGAGCAGTTCTTC.

The rearrangement uses TRBV27 and TRBJ2-1; 10 nucleotides agree with TRBD1. Germline V gene data show CDR1 as MNHEY and CDR2 as SMNVEV (reference sequence). CDR3 length: 17 amino acids. The V gene end was trimmed by 2 bases and the J gene end by 0 bases; junction bases not matched to a gene: 4. CDR3 region: CASSLKGQGRSYNEQFF. The CDR3 DNA reads TGTGCCAGCAGTTTAAAGGGACAGGGGCGCTCCTACAATGAGCAGTTCTTC.

The chain combines TRBV4-3 with TRBJ1-2, with a tentative D call TRBD1 (5 bases). The CDR3 spans 15 residues. V lost 0 bases, J lost 4 bases, and 12 bases lay in between. Germline CDR1 is LGHNA and CDR2 is YSLEER. CDR3 region: CASSQERQGGYGYTF. The DNA for the CDR3 is TGCGCCAGCAGCCAAGAAAGGCAGGGAGGCTATGGCTACACCTTC.

This sequence joins TRBV19 and TRBJ1-6; no clear D. Trimming cost V 5 bases and J 0 bases, with 8 bases left between them. Germline V gene sequence: CDR1 LNHDA, CDR2 SQIVND (reference sequence). The CDR3 sequence is 15 residues long. The CDR3 is CASSVHLSYNSPLHF. CDR3 nucleotides: TGTGCCAGTAGTGTACACCTCTCCTATAATTCACCCCTCCACTTT.

This chain connects TRBV2 to TRBJ1-5; D uncertain. The germline V and J ends were trimmed by 3 bases and 2 bases, with 11 bases remaining between them. Germline V CDR1 and CDR2: SNHLY, FYNNEI. The CDR3 loop spans 15 amino acids. The CDR3 bases are TGTGCCAGCAGTGAGGGCATTTTGGGCAATCAGCCCCAGCATTTT. Protein product: CASSEGILGNQPQHF.

Turning to this clone: At the DNA level, this CDR3 is encoded by other sequences in the same sample as well. The chain uses TRBV7-2 and TRBJ2-7; TRBD1 matches 9 bases. This CDR3 comprises 14 residues. Germline V lookup: CDR1 SGHTA, CDR2 FQGNSA. V dropped 2 bases and J dropped 4; count of bases not matched to a gene: 3. CDR3 protein: CASSLRTGEYEQYF. The CDR3, as DNA: TGTGCCAGCAGCTTACGGACAGGGGAGTACGAGCAGTACTTC.

The chain has TRBV7-6 and TRBJ2-1, with 7 bases that match TRBD2. J gave up 5 bases and V 4 bases, and 8 bases lay outside the gene matches. The CDR3 totals 15 residues. Germline-derived CDR1 and CDR2 are SGHVS and FNYEAQ. CDR3 residues: CASSSRAGSNNEQFF. The CDR3 DNA follows: TGTGCCAGCAGCTCCCGAGCGGGATCGAACAATGAGCAGTTCTTC.

The V call is TRBV6-2 or TRBV6-3, the J call TRBJ1-1; 7 bases are shared with TRBD1. Germline V gives CDR1 MNHEY, CDR2 SVGEGT. The CDR3 extends over 17 amino acids. J lost 0 bases, V lost 0 bases, and 7 bases had no gene match. CDR3 nucleotides: TGTGCCAGCAGTTACTCGGGACAGCGTCTGATGAACACTGAAGCTTTCTTT. It yields the protein CASSYSGQRLMNTEAFF.

The chain combines TRBV19 with TRBJ2-4, with 13 bases fitting TRBD2. CDR1 is LNHDA and CDR2 is SQIVND in the germline V gene (reference sequence). The CDR3 extends over 17 amino acids. V lost 3 bases to trimming and J lost 8 bases; unmatched junction nucleotides: 10. This CDR3 reads CASSITERTSGGDIQYF. The CDR3 DNA is TGTGCCAGTAGTATTACAGAAAGGACTAGCGGGGGTGACATTCAGTACTTC.

The CDR3 DNA sequence: TGCGCCAGCAGCGCTTGGGTAGGAGGGACAGACTATGGCTACACCTTC. It translates to CASSAWVGGTDYGYTF. This sequence joins TRBV5-1 and TRBJ1-2, with 7 bases fitting TRBD1. CDR1 and CDR2 from the germline V gene are SGHRS and YFSETQ. V shed 4 bases, J shed 3 bases, and the junction held 12 bases outside the gene matches. This CDR3 is 16 amino acids long.

This chain's CDR3 is CASSPREGTPSVGYTF. CDR3 coding DNA: TGCGCCAGCAGCCCCCGGGAGGGGACTCCTTCTGTTGGCTACACCTTC. The chain employs TRBV4-1 and TRBJ1-2; maybe TRBD1 (5 bases). Trimming shortened V by 4 bases and J by 7 bases, and 22 bases separated the two germline ends. Germline V gives CDR1 MGHRA, CDR2 YSYEKL. This CDR3 has 16 residues.

The chain joins TRBV15 to TRBJ2-1, with TRBD1 matching 8 bases. The V and J ends lost 8 bases and 0 bases, in that order; junction bases with no gene match: 21. CDR3 length equals 20 residues. Germline V CDR1 and CDR2: LNHNV, YYDKDF (reference sequence). The CDR3 DNA sequence: TGTGCCACCCTAACTTCCGCAGGGGGCGGCTTCTTCAGCTCCTACAATGAGCAGTTCTTC. Its protein product is CATLTSAGGGFFSSYNEQFF.

The CDR3 here is CASSHSTGGGASEQYF. The DNA for the CDR3 is TGTGCCAGCAGCCACTCGACGGGCGGGGGGGCCTCCGAGCAGTACTTC. The chain is built from TRBV3-1 (or the pseudogene TRBV3-2) and TRBJ2-7, with 9 positions matching TRBD2. CDR3 length: 16 amino acids. Trimming removed 3 bases from V and 6 bases from J; junction bases left unmatched: 12. Germline lookup yields CDR1 LGHDT and CDR2 YNNKEL (reference sequence).

The gene calls are TRBV7-9 and TRBJ1-3, with a possible D match to TRBD1 (5 bases). Per the germline V gene, CDR1 is SEHNR and CDR2 is FQNEAQ (reference sequence). Trimming removed 5 bases at V and 3 bases at J, with 11 bases between. The CDR3 has 14 amino acids. CDR3 nucleotide sequence: TGTGCCAGCAGCAGAGACCAGGGTGGAAACACCATATATTTT. Encoded protein: CASSRDQGGNTIYF.

The V and J genes are TRBV11-1 and TRBJ2-4, with 7 bases lining up with TRBD1. Germline-derived CDR1 and CDR2 are SGHAT and FQDESV (reference sequence). This CDR3 comprises 14 residues. The trim removed 5 bases at V and 3 bases at J, leaving 4 bases unmatched. CDR3 amino acids: CASSETGSKNIQYF. As DNA, the CDR3 is TGTGCCAGCAGCGAGACAGGGAGCAAAAACATTCAGTACTTC.

This chain connects TRBV2 to TRBJ1-5; no clear D. Germline V gene sequence: CDR1 SNHLY, CDR2 FYNNEI. The CDR3 extends over 13 amino acids. Trimming took off 4 bases at V and 5 bases at J, with 9 bases between the two ends. CDR3 loop: CASSGENDQPQHF. For the CDR3, the DNA is TGTGCCAGCAGTGGAGAGAACGATCAGCCCCAGCATTTT.

V usage is TRBV29-1 and J usage is TRBJ1-2; D unclear. CDR3 size: 13 residues. Looked up from germline, CDR1 is SQVTM and CDR2 is ANQGSEA. Trimming shortened V by 0 bases and J by 4 bases, and 9 bases separated the two germline ends. CDR3 in amino acids: CSVEEVRGYGYTF. Written as DNA, the CDR3 is TGCAGCGTTGAAGAAGTTCGCGGCTATGGCTACACCTTC.

J is TRBJ2-5 and V is TRBV9, with a possible D match to TRBD1 (5 bases). The CDR3 length is 15 residues. Germline lookup yields CDR1 SGDLS and CDR2 YYNGEE. V lost 1 base, J lost 5 bases, and 15 bases lay in between. The DNA for the CDR3 is TGTGCCAGCAGCGTAAGGGGCGTGAGAATGGAGACCCAGTACTTC. It specifies CASSVRGVRMETQYF.

The chain combines TRBV7-2 with TRBJ2-7; the match to TRBD2 covers 10 bases. The V gene's germline CDR1 is SGHTA and CDR2 FQGNSA. This CDR3 comprises 18 residues. The ends lost 0 bases at V and 1 base at J; junction bases unmatched: 9. The CDR3 DNA follows: TGTGCCAGCAGCTTAGCAGCGGGAGGGCGGGGGAGATCCTACGAGCAGTACTTC. Translated: CASSLAAGGRGRSYEQYF.